The 17 T cell receptor beta chains below all came from one sample that was sequenced in a study of PD-1 blockade in classical Hodgkin lymphoma. This table comes from immunoSEQ multiplex PCR, and its TCRdb copy is limited to in-frame clones, with some not included. In the table there are approximately 22,000 clones, approximately 80% of which are singletons. Time point reported: cycle 4 day 1 (C4D1), after 6 weeks of nivolumab. All patients experienced relapse after autologous stem cell transplantation, and brentuximab vedotin exposure was variable. This material consisted of peripheral blood mononuclear cells (PBMCs), taken before the fourth cycle of nivolumab. The receptors come from a human donor with classical Hodgkin lymphoma.

The genes are TRBV2 and TRBJ2-7; a possible D gene is TRBD1 (6 bases). Trimming pared 2 bases from V and 3 bases from J, leaving 17 bases between. Germline-derived CDR1 and CDR2 are SNHLY and FYNNEI. CDR3 length: 16 residues. The CDR3 sequence is CASSERQGLPIYEQYF. The CDR3 DNA reads TGTGCCAGCAGTGAAAGGCAGGGGCTACCGATCTACGAGCAGTACTTC.

CDR3 sequence reads: CASSMGSDNSPLHF. The CDR3 region has the DNA TGTGCCAGCTCAATGGGATCGGATAATTCACCCCTCCACTTT. V is TRBV18 and J is TRBJ1-6; D gene ambiguous. This CDR3 is 14 amino acids long. Between the trimmed V and J ends, which lost 5 bases and 5 bases, there was a span of 10 bases. CDR1 is KGHSH and CDR2 is LQKENI in the germline V gene.

The chain joins TRBV4-1 to TRBJ1-3; D not resolved. This CDR3 has 16 amino acids. Per germline, CDR1 MGHRA and CDR2 YSYEKL. V dropped 4 bases and J dropped 0 bases, with 13 bases sitting between them. The CDR3 DNA reads as TGCGCCAGCAGCCGACTGGACGGAACCTCTGGAAACACCATATATTTT. It translates to CASSRLDGTSGNTIYF.

The V call is TRBV27, the J call TRBJ1-2; the match to TRBD1 covers 8 bases. Germline V gene data show CDR1 as MNHEY and CDR2 as SMNVEV (reference sequence). After removal of 6 bases from V and 3 bases from J, the junction contained 6 bases not matched to a gene. The CDR3 runs to 14 residues. CDR3 amino acids: CASRRQGLDYGYTF. For the CDR3, the DNA is TGTGCCAGCAGAAGACAGGGGCTGGACTATGGCTACACCTTC.

The table lists this clone with a count of one. The V gene is TRBV18, the J gene TRBJ2-7, with 11 bases matching TRBD2. This CDR3 has 15 amino acids. J gave up 0 bases and V 4 bases, and 2 bases lay outside the gene matches. Per the germline V gene, CDR1 is KGHSH and CDR2 is LQKENI. DNA of the CDR3: TGTGCCAGCTCACTGACTAGCGGGGTCTCCTACGAGCAGTACTTC. Its protein product is CASSLTSGVSYEQYF.

The CDR3 loop is CATMIVATENTEAFF. CDR3 in DNA: TGTGCCACTATGATTGTGGCTACAGAGAACACTGAAGCTTTCTTT. The chain couples TRBV6-1 to TRBJ1-1, with D uncertain. V was clipped by 10 bases and J by 1 base, with 19 bases between them. Germline CDR1 and CDR2: MNHNS and SASEGT. CDR3 length equals 15 residues.

The rearrangement joins TRBV10-3 to TRBJ2-7; TRBD1 is a possible D gene (6 bases). The length of the CDR3 is 13 residues. V was clipped by 6 bases and J by 3 bases, with 12 bases between them. CDR1 ENHRY and CDR2 SYGVKD come from the germline V gene. The CDR3 nucleotides are TGTGCCATCAGACTCGGGACACTCTACGAGCAGTACTTC. Its protein product is CAIRLGTLYEQYF.

V gene TRBV6-1 combines with J gene TRBJ2-5; D remains ambiguous. Germline CDR1 reads MNHNS; CDR2 reads SASEGT. V was shortened by 5 bases and J by 2 bases, with 9 bases between the two germline ends. This CDR3 region has 13 residues. The CDR3 sequence: CASSQRFQETQYF. CDR3 nucleotides: TGTGCCAGCAGTCAGAGATTTCAAGAGACCCAGTACTTC.

This clone was seen once. CDR3 sequence: CAISESASGGTDTQYF. The DNA for the CDR3 is TGTGCCATCAGTGAGTCGGCTAGCGGGGGAACAGATACGCAGTATTTT. The chain carries TRBV10-3 and TRBJ2-3, with TRBD2 matching 10 bases. The CDR3 is 16 residues long. Germline loops: CDR1 ENHRY, CDR2 SYGVKD. V was pared by 0 bases and J by 3 bases, with 3 bases of the junction left unmatched.

The chain is built from TRBV7-2 and TRBJ2-7; 8 nucleotides line up with TRBD2. The ends lost 4 bases at V and 2 bases at J; junction bases unmatched: 7. Germline assignment: CDR1 SGHTA and CDR2 FQGNSA. This CDR3 comprises 15 residues. CDR3 sequence reads: CASSSMTGGPYEQYF. Here the CDR3 DNA reads TGTGCCAGCAGCTCTATGACGGGGGGGCCCTACGAGCAGTACTTC.

The genes are TRBV19 and TRBJ1-1; maybe TRBD1 (5 bases). Trimming pared 1 base from V and 1 base from J, leaving 16 bases between. The CDR3 length is 17 residues. CDR1 LNHDA and CDR2 SQIVND come from the germline V gene (reference sequence). The CDR3 coding sequence is TGTGCCAGTAGTATAGCTACAATCGGGGGATCGAACACTGAAGCTTTCTTT. Translation: CASSIATIGGSNTEAFF.

CDR3 amino acids: CASSPYGRLFYGYTF. The CDR3 DNA follows: TGTGCCAGCAGCCCTTATGGCAGGCTATTTTATGGCTACACCTTC. V gene TRBV13 combines with J gene TRBJ1-2; D ambiguous. The CDR3 is 15 amino acids. From germline, CDR1 is PRHDT and CDR2 FYEKMQ (reference sequence). V was pared by 5 bases and J by 5 bases, with 18 bases between.

This chain joins TRBV28 and TRBJ2-1, with 8 bases aligning to TRBD1. Germline CDR1 reads MDHEN; CDR2 reads SYDVKM. V was pared by 6 bases and J by 8 bases, with 12 bases of the junction left unmatched. The CDR3 has 15 amino acids. The DNA for the CDR3 is TGTGCCAGCAGATCAAAGGGCCAGGGGGCTCATGAGCAGTTCTTC. As protein: CASRSKGQGAHEQFF.

This chain uses TRBV2 with TRBJ1-5, with D unclear. There are 16 residues in the CDR3. The V gene's germline CDR1 is SNHLY and CDR2 FYNNEI. V lost 3 bases and J lost 0, with 12 bases in between. Written as DNA, the CDR3 is TGTGCCAGCAGTGATCGAGGACCGTATAGCAATCAGCCCCAGCATTTT. Encoded protein: CASSDRGPYSNQPQHF.

This sequence joins TRBV19 and TRBJ2-7; no definite D call. The CDR3 totals 16 residues. Germline V gene data show CDR1 as LNHDA and CDR2 as SQIVND (reference sequence). The germline V and J ends were trimmed by 5 bases and 2 bases, with 19 bases remaining between them. For the CDR3, the DNA is TGTGCCAGTAGTCCCCAGGACCTCTCCTTTACCTACGAGCAGTACTTC. It is translated as CASSPQDLSFTYEQYF.

The genes are TRBV11-3 and TRBJ2-1; no clear D. Germline CDR1 and CDR2: SGHNT and YENEEA. This CDR3 is 14 amino acids long. Trimming left V 1 base short and J 6 bases short, with 10 bases between. The CDR3 bases are TGTGCCAGCAGCTTAGGGGGTAGCCTCAATGAGCAGTTCTTC. As protein: CASSLGGSLNEQFF.

This chain uses TRBV7-9 with TRBJ2-7; TRBD1 matches 7 bases. This CDR3 is 15 amino acids long. Germline V gene lookup returns CDR1 SEHNR and CDR2 FQNEAQ (reference sequence). V shed 4 bases and J 2 bases; nucleotides not matched to a gene: 8. The CDR3 region has the DNA TGTGCCAGCAGCTCCCCCGGGACAGAAGCCTACGAGCAGTACTTC. Its translation is CASSSPGTEAYEQYF.